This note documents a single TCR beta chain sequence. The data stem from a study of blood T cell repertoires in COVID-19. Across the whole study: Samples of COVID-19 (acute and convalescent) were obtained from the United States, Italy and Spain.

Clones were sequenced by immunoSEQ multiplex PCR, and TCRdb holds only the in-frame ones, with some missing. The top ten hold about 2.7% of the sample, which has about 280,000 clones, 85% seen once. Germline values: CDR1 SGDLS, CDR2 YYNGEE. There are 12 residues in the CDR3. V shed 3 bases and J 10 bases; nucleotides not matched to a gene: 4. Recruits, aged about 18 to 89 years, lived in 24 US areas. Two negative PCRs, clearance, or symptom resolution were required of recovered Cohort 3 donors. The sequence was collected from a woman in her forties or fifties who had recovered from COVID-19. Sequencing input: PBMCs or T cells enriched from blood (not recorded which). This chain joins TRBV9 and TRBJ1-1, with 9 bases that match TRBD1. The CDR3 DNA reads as TGTGCCAGCAGCGCGAGGACAGGGGTAGCTTTCTTT. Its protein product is CASSARTGVAFF.